Sequencing of this T cell receptor beta chain was carried out in a study of blood T cell repertoires in COVID-19. Overall study context: Specimens from acute and convalescent COVID-19 originated in the United States, Italy and Spain. Sources were T cells, B-cell-depleted T cells, or PBMCs; the material itself was cDNA or gDNA.

Authors' data handling: By means of reference gene primer amplification, nucleated cell counts were estimated. TCRdb keeps only in-frame clones here, not all; method: immunoSEQ multiplex PCR. V and J calls and clone size are as listed in that table; D and trimming were resolved from the DNA. This table has about 110,000 clones, roughly 87% appearing once. J was trimmed by 0 bases and V by 5 bases; bases with no gene match: 3. The CDR3 has 15 residues. Per the germline V gene, CDR1 is SGHNT and CDR2 is YENEEA. The chain joins TRBV11-3 to TRBJ2-2; 7 bases are a match to TRBD1. The receptor comes from a human donor in a cohort sampled during active COVID-19. The sequenced material came from peripheral blood. As DNA, the CDR3 is TGTGCCAGCAGCCCCGGGACAGCGAACACCGGGGAGCTGTTTTTT. Translated: CASSPGTANTGELFF.